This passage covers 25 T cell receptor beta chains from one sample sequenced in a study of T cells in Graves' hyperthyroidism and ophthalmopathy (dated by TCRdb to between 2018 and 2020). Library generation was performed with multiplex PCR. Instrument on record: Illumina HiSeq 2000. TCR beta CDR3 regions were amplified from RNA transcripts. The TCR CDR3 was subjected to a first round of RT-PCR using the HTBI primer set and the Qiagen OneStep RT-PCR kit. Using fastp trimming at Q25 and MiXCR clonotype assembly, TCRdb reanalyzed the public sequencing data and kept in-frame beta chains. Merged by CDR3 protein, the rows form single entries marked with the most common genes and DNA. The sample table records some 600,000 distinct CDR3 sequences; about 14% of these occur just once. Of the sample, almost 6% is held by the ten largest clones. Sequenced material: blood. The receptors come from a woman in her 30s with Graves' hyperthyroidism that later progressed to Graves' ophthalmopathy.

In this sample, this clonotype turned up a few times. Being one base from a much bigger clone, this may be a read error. The CDR3 DNA reads as TGTGCCTGGAGTGAAGGGGGCTACACTGAAGCTTTATTT. Protein product: CAWSEGGYTEALF. The gene calls are TRBV30 and TRBJ1-1; 7 nucleotides line up with TRBD1. This CDR3 is 13 amino acids long. Germline V CDR1 and CDR2: GTSNPN, SVGIG (reference sequence). Full variable domain (missing parts from reference TRBV30 and TRBJ1-1): SQTIHQWPATLVQPVGSPLSLECTVEGTSNPNLYWYRQAAGRGLQLLFYSVGIGQISSEVPQNLSASRPQDRQFILSSKKLLLSDSGFYLCAWSEGGYTEALFGQGTRLTVV.

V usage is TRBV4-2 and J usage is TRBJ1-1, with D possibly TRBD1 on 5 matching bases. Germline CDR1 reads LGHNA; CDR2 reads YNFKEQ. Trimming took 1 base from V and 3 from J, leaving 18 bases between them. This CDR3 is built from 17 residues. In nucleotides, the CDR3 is TGTGCCAGCAGCCAAGTTCAGTGGGACGACGGGGACACTGAAGCTTTCTTT. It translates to CASSQVQWDDGDTEAFF.

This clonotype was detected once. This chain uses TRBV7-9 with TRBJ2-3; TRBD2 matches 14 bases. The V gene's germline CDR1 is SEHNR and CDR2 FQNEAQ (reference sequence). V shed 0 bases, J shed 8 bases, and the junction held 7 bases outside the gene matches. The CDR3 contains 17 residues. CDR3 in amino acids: CASSLAGTSGSGVTQYF. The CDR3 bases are TGTGCCAGCAGCTTAGCGGGGACTAGCGGGAGCGGCGTTACGCAGTATTTT.

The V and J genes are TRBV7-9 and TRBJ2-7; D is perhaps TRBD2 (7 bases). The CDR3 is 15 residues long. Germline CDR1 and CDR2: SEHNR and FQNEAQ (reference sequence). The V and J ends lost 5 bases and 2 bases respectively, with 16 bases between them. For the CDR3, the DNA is TGTGCCAGCAGCGGACTTTCGGGGGGCACCTACGAGCAGTACTTC. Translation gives CASSGLSGGTYEQYF. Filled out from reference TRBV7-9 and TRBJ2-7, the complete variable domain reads DTGVSQNPRHKITKRGQNVTFRCDPISEHNRLYWYRQTLGQGPEFLTYFQNEAQLEKSRLLSDRFSAERPKGSFSTLEIQRTEQGDSAMYLCASSGLSGGTYEQYFGPGTRLTVT.

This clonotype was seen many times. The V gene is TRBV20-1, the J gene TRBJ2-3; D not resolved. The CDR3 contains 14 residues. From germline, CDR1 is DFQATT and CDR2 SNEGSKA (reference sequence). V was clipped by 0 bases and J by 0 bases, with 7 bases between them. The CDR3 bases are TGCAGTGCTAGAGACCAGAGCAGCACAGATACGCAGTATTTT. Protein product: CSARDQSSTDTQYF.

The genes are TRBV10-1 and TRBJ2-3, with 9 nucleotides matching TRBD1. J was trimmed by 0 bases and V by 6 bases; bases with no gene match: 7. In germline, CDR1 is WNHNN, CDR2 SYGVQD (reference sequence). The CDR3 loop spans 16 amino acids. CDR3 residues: CASSQTGTGSTDTQYF. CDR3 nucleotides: TGCGCCAGCAGCCAAACCGGGACAGGGAGCACAGATACGCAGTATTTT.

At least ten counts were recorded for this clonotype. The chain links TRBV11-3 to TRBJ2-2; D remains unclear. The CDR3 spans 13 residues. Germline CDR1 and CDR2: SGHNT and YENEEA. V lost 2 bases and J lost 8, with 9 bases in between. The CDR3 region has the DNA TGTGCCAGCAGCTTATATTCCGGAGGGGAGCTGTTTTTT. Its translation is CASSLYSGGELFF.

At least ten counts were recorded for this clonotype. CDR3 protein: CASSLLAYNEQFF. The CDR3, as DNA: TGTGCCAGCAGTTTACTGGCCTACAATGAGCAGTTCTTC. The chain recombines TRBV12-3 or TRBV12-4 with TRBJ2-1, with no clear D. The CDR3 sequence is 13 residues long. Trimming removed 2 bases from V and 2 bases from J, with 4 bases in between.

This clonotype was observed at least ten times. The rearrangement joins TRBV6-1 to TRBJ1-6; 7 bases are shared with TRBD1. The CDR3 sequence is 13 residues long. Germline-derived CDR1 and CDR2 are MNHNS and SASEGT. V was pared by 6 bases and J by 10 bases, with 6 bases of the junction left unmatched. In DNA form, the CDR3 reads TGTGCCAGCAGGCAAGACAGGGTGTCACCCCTCCACTTT. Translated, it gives CASRQDRVSPLHF.

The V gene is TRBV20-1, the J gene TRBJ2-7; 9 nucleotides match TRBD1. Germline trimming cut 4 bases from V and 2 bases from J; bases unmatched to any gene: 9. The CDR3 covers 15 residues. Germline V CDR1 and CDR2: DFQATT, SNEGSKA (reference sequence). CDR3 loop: CSATLRDRVTYEQYF. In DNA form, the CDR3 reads TGCAGTGCTACCCTCCGGGACAGGGTGACCTACGAGCAGTACTTC.

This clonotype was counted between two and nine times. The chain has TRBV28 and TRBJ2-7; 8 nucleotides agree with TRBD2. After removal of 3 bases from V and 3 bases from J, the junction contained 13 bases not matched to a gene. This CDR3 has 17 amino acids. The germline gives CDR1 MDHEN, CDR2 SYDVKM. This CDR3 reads CASSLTQREPLFYEQYF. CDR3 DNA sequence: TGTGCCAGCAGTTTGACCCAGCGGGAGCCCCTTTTCTACGAGCAGTACTTC.

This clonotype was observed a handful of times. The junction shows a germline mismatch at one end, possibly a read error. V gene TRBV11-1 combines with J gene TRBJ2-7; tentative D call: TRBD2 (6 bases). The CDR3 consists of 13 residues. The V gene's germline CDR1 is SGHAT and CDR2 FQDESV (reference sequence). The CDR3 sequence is CASSFPGAYEQHF. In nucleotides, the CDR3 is TGTGCCAGCAGCTTCCCGGGAGCGTACGAGCAGCACTTC.

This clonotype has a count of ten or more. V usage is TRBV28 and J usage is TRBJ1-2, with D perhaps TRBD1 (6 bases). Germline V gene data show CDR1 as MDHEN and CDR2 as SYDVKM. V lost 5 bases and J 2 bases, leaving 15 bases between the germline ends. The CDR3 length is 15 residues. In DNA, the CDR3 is TGTGCCAGCAGTATTGACAGGACTAACAACTATGGCTACACCTTC. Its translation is CASSIDRTNNYGYTF.

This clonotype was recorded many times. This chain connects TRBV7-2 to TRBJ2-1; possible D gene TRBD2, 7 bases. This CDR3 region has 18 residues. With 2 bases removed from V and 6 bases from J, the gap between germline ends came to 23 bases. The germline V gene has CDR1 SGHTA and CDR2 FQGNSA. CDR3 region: CASSLRGRVQRTTNEQFF. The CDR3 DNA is TGTGCCAGCAGCTTAAGGGGGAGGGTCCAGCGGACGACCAATGAGCAGTTCTTC.

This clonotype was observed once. The CDR3 sequence is CSARGQGRVHFPEAFF. For the CDR3, the DNA is TGCAGTGCTCGGGGACAGGGAAGGGTGCATTTCCCTGAAGCTTTCTTT. The chain has TRBV20-1 and TRBJ1-1; TRBD1 matches 9 bases. CDR1 is DFQATT and CDR2 is SNEGSKA in the germline V gene (reference sequence). J was trimmed by 6 bases and V by 5 bases; bases with no gene match: 16. The CDR3 is 16 residues long.

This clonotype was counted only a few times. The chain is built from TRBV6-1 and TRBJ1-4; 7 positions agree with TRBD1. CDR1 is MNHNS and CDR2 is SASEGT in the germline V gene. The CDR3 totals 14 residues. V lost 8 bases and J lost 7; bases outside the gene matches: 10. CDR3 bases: TGTGCCAGCCGTCAAGACAGGGTCCTTGAAAAACTGTTTTTT. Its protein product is CASRQDRVLEKLFF.

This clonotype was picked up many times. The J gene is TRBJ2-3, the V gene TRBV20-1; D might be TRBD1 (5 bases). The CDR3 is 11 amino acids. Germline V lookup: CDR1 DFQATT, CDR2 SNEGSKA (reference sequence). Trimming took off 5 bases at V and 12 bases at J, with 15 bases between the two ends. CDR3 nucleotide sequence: TGCAGTGCTGTAACAGGACCCAGTCAGTATTTT. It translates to CSAVTGPSQYF.

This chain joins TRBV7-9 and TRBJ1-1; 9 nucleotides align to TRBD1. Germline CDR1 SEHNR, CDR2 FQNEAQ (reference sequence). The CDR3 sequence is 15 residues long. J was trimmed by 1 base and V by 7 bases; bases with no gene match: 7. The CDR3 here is CASTRTGDGNTEAFF. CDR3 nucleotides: TGTGCCAGCACCCGGACAGGGGATGGGAACACTGAAGCTTTCTTT.

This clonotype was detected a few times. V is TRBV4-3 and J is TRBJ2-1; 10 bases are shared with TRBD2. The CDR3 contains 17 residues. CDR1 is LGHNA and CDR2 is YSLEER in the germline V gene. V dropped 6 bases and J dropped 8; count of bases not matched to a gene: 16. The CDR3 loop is CASSPGVASGRGDEQFF. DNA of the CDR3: TGCGCCAGCAGTCCGGGGGTGGCTAGCGGGAGAGGGGATGAGCAGTTCTTC.

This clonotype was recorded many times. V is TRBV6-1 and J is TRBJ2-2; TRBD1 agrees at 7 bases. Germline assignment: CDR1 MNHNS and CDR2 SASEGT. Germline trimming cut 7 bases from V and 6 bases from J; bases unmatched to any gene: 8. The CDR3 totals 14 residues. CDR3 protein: CASNIGTVPGELFF. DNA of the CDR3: TGTGCCAGCAACATCGGGACAGTGCCCGGGGAGCTGTTTTTT.

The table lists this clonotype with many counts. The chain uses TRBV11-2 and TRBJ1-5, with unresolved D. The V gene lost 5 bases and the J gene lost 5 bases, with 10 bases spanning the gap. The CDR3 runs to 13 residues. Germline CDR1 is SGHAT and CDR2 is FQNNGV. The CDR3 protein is CASSPLFDQPQHF. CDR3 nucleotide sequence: TGTGCCAGCAGCCCACTATTTGATCAGCCCCAGCATTTT.

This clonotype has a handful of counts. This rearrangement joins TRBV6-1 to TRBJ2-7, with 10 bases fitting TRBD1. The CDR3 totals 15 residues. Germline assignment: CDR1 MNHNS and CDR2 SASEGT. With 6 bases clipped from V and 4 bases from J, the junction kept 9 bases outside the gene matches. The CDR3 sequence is CASSSDDRGLYEQYF. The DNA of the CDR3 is TGTGCCAGCAGCTCCGATGACAGGGGGCTGTACGAGCAGTACTTC.

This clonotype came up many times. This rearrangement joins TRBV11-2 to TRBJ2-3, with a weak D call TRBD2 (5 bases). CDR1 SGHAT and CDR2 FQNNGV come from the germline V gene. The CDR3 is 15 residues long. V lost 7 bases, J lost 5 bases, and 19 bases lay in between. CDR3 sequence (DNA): TGTGCCAGCAACGCCGATAGCGTGTGGGGAGATACGCAGTATTTT. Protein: CASNADSVWGDTQYF.

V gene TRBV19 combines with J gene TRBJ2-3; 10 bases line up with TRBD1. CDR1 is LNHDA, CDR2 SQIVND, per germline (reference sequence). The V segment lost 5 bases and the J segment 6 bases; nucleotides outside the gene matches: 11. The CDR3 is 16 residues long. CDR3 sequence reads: CASSPTTGGNTDTQYF. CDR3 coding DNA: TGTGCCAGTAGTCCGACGACAGGGGGCAACACCGATACGCAGTATTTT.

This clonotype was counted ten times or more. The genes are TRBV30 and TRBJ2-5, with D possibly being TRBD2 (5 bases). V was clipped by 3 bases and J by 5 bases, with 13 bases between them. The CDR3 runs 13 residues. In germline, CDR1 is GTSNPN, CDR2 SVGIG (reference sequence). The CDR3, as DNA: TGTGCCTGGAGCCCCCCCGGCGGGGAGACCCAGTACTTC. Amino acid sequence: CAWSPPGGETQYF.